The 8 T cell receptor beta chains given below trace back to one sample, sequenced in a study of sequential checkpoint blockade in melanoma. The repertoire was sequenced with immunoSEQ multiplex PCR; TCRdb's copy has only in-frame clones and lacks some. The sample yields 31,000 or so clones, 75% to 90% seen once. Regarding treatment: randomized to nivolumab then ipilimumab (arm A) or the reverse (arm B). The material sequenced was CD8+ T cells sorted from blood (inferred from file names), taken from a patient given nivolumab and ipilimumab in sequence. All receptors derive from a human donor with melanoma.

The chain uses TRBV5-6 and TRBJ1-5; no reliable D call. The CDR3 has 17 amino acids. V lost 4 bases and J 7 bases, leaving 24 bases between the germline ends. Germline CDR1 and CDR2: SGHDT and YYEEEE. The CDR3, as DNA: TGTGCCAGCAGCCACTACCGCGGGCGCGCATATTGGCAGCCCCAGCATTTT. Translating gives CASSHYRGRAYWQPQHF.

The J gene is TRBJ1-5, the V gene TRBV4-3; 9 bases line up with TRBD1. With V trimmed by 0 bases and J by 6 bases, 6 bases remained unmatched. The CDR3 spans 16 residues. The germline V gene encodes CDR1 LGHNA and CDR2 YSLEER. CDR3 loop: CASSQDLGDRAQPQHF. DNA of the CDR3: TGCGCCAGCAGCCAAGATTTGGGGGACAGGGCTCAGCCCCAGCATTTT.

This chain joins TRBV9 and TRBJ2-1; the match to TRBD2 covers 9 bases. J was trimmed by 10 bases and V by 3 bases; bases with no gene match: 11. The CDR3 length is 15 residues. Germline CDR1 SGDLS, CDR2 YYNGEE. This CDR3 reads CASSGLPGLAREQFF. CDR3 bases: TGTGCCAGCAGCGGGTTACCGGGACTAGCACGGGAGCAGTTCTTC.

The chain couples TRBV5-1 to TRBJ1-1; D call uncertain. The CDR3 sequence is 11 residues long. Germline V CDR1 and CDR2: SGHRS, YFSETQ. Trimming removed 2 bases at V and 8 bases at J, with 7 bases between. CDR3 sequence reads: CASSFRREAFF. The CDR3 nucleotides are TGCGCCAGCAGCTTTAGAAGAGAAGCTTTCTTT.

CDR3 sequence (DNA): TGTGCCAGCAGTGACTCGATCTCAGGGTACCCCCAGCATTTT. Amino acid sequence: CASSDSISGYPQHF. J is TRBJ1-5 and V is TRBV6-4, with D maybe TRBD1 (5 bases). The V gene's germline CDR1 is MRHNA and CDR2 SNTAGT. CDR3 length: 14 amino acids. V dropped 0 bases and J dropped 10 bases, with 13 bases sitting between them.

This chain uses TRBV7-2 with TRBJ2-7; D might be TRBD1 (6 bases). Trimming took off 1 base at V and 2 bases at J, with 12 bases between the two ends. Per germline, CDR1 SGHTA and CDR2 FQGNSA. The CDR3 covers 15 residues. CDR3 nucleotide sequence: TGTGCCAGCAGCTTAGTAGCACAGGGCCCCTACGAGCAGTACTTC. It encodes CASSLVAQGPYEQYF.

The V gene is TRBV7-8, the J gene TRBJ2-7; D is possibly TRBD1 (6 bases). The germline gives CDR1 SGHVS, CDR2 FQNEAQ. The CDR3 covers 14 residues. V was trimmed by 5 bases and J by 6 bases, leaving 17 bases between them. The CDR3 bases are TGTGCCAGCAGCGAAGAAGCAGGGGCGGTCGAGCAGTACTTC. Its translation is CASSEEAGAVEQYF.

This chain links TRBV6-5 with TRBJ1-5, with TRBD1 matching over 7 bases. The CDR3 is made up of 14 amino acids. Trimming removed 0 bases from V and 5 bases from J; junction bases left unmatched: 1. Per the germline V gene, CDR1 is MNHEY and CDR2 is SVGAGI. In DNA form, the CDR3 reads TGTGCCAGCAGTTACTCGACAGGGTATCAGCCCCAGCATTTT. Protein: CASSYSTGYQPQHF.